This T cell receptor (beta chain) was identified during a study of shared clonotypes between healthy human individuals (dated by TCRdb to 2019 to 2021). About the study as a whole: The cohort included a few men and a couple of women between 18 and 49 years of age. For each donor, CD4 naive and CD4 memory were each run on three plates, CD8 naive on two plates, and CD8 memory on one plate. To estimate repertoire size and how much clonotype sharing occurs between individuals, the study deeply sequenced the blood TCR repertoires of 4 to 6 healthy adults. Per donor, leukapheresis produced somewhere between about 0.94 and 9.5 billion PBMCs. Libraries were prepared and TCR repertoires were sequenced by different laboratories using diverse techniques, in order to increase sequencing depth and limit assay-specific biases.

CDR1 SGHAT and CDR2 FQNNGV are derived from the germline V gene. The CDR3 numbers 15 residues from cysteine through phenylalanine. Of all the DNA, just the CDR3 is kept, 45 bases in frame from base 1. V and J are trimmed by 3 bases and 4 bases, and the gene matches miss 6 bases of the junction. As regards this clone: It lacks a known antigen. No base quality values were provided; no much bigger clone lies one nucleotide off.

CD8 naive samples were obtained by positive selection for CCR7 among CD45RO-negative cells, yielding a CD45RA+CCR7+ population from which TemRA cells were excluded. The donors were healthy, HIV-negative adults who had no recently reported acute infections or vaccinations. Every donor was a Caucasian adult living in Nashville, Tennessee, USA. Blood was collected by leukapheresis, and PBMCs were isolated by Ficoll-Histopaque density gradient centrifugation and then cryopreserved in liquid nitrogen vapor phase. Analytical flow cytometry was used to check the purity and quantity of each magnetically sorted T cell population. From each sorted fraction, genomic DNA was isolated and quantified by UV absorbance on a Nanodrop 2000c. The paper's findings and limits, for the study overall: Rarefaction of sorted-subset datasets indicated incomplete sequencing despite the large sequencing depth. Compared with non-shared clonotypes, the clonotypes found in all four sorted-subset donors had higher generation probabilities. Approximately 5% of naive CD4, roughly 3.6% of naive CD8, roughly 2.4% of memory CD4, and 0.4% of memory CD8 clonotypes were shared across a few donors. Estimated clonotype richness was generally larger for naive than for memory subsets. Because the study included only a small number of donors, the genetic and exposure-history diversity represented was limited. Only blood was sampled, and tissue TCR repertoires likely differ from those in blood. Based on pairwise subsampling, the degree of clonotype sharing among donors was expected to be affected by sequencing depth.

Using the deep immunoSEQ assay, multiplex PCR amplified TCR CDR3 regions from genomic DNA. Extracted genomic DNA from each cell subset was distributed evenly across all wells of several immunoSEQ 96-well plates, and each plate was treated as a replicate. For sorted subsets, each replicate PCR was loaded with about 200 ng genomic DNA, equivalent to roughly 30,000 T cell genomes. Purified libraries were measured with a Qubit 3.0 fluorometer, size-checked on a Bioanalyzer 2100, and measured again with the KAPA Library Quantification kit. Every immunoSEQ 96-well plate was sequenced on a separate single-read 150-cycle Illumina NextSeq 550 flow cell. In the original analysis: Because only junctional sequences without quality scores were contained in the immunoSEQ output, filtering matching that applied to full-length reads could not be performed. Sequences were annotated with PyIR, a Python wrapper for IgBLAST v1.9, and V/J genes and CDR3 were assigned using IMGT germline references. Reads were removed for weak V/J assignments (E-value above 1e-6), missing CDR3, stop codons, out-of-frame junctions, or ambiguous translated residues. A V3J clonotype was defined by an identical inferred V gene, J gene, and CDR3 amino acid sequence. The percentage overlap between two repertoires was calculated by dividing the number of shared unique clonotypes by the size of the smaller repertoire. RTK rarefaction, the Chao1 estimator, and Recon v2.1 estimates of unobserved clonotypes were used to assess repertoire richness. For all TCRbeta clonotypes obtained by the gDNA method from a handful of donors, generation probabilities were computed with OLGA. TCRdb took over this immuneACCESS table, retaining in-frame rearrangements with V and J assigned. Such tables are incomplete; in checked studies, under half of the missing clones stem from an unresolved V gene, and the remainder is unexplained. That table is the source of V, J and clone size, and D and trimming were worked out from the DNA. Counted in this sample were 550,000 to 650,000 clones; 95% to 96% of them appeared once. The top ten hold 0.095% to 0.13% of the sample.

Sequencing used naive CD8+ T cells sorted from blood. Per the publication, the cell subset or site label means: CD45RA+CCR7+. Recombination linked TRBV11-2 to TRBJ1-3, with 7 middle bases fitting TRBD1. The TCR was taken from a woman younger than 45 in good health. The DNA is TGTGCCAGCAGCTTTGAGTTAGGGGGCGGAAACACCATATATTTT. Its coded protein is CASSFELGGGNTIYF.